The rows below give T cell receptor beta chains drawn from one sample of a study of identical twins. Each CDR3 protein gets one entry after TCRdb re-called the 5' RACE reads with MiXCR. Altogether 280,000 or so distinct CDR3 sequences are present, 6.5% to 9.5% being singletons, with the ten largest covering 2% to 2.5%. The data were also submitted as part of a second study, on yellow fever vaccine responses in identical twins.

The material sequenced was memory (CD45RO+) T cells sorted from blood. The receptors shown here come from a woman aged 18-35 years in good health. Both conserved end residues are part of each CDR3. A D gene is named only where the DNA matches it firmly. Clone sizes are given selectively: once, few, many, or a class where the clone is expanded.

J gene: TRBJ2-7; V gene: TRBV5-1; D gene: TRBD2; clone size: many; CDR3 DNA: TGCGCCAGCAGTACAACGGGGGGCGAGCAGTACTTC; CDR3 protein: CASSTTGGEQYF
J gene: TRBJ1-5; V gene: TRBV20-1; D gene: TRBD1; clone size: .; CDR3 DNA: TGCAGTGCTAGATCAATACAGGGGGAGGGCAATCAGCCCCAGCATTTT; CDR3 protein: CSARSIQGEGNQPQHF
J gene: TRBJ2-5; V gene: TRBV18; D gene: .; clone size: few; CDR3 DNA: TGTGCCAGCTCACCACCGGAGAATGGCAGGCTTGGAGAGACCCAGTACTTC; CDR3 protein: CASSPPENGRLGETQYF
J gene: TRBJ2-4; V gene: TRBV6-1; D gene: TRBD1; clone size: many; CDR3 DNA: TGTGCCAGCAGTGAGGACAGGTCCCTCGGAGCCAAAAACATTCAGTACTTC; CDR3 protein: CASSEDRSLGAKNIQYF
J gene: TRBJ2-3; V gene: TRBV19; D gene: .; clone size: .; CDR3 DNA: TGTGCCAGTAGTATGTTCACAGATACGCAGTATTTT; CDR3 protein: CASSMFTDTQYF
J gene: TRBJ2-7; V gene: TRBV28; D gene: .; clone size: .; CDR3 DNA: TGTGCCAGCAGTTTAGCCACTAAGATTGAGCAGTACTTC; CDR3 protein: CASSLATKIEQYF
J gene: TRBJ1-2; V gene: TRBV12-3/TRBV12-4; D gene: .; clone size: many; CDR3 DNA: TGTGCCAGCAGTTTCTCTTGGTCGGGGAACTATGGCTACACCTTC; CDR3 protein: CASSFSWSGNYGYTF
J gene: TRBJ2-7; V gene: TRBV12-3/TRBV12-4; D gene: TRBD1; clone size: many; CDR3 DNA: TGTGCCAGCAGCCCAGGACAGGGAAGCTCCTACGAGCAGTACTTC; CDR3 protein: CASSPGQGSSYEQYF
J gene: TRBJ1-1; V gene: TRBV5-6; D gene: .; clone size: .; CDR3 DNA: TGTGCCATCAGCCGCGGGGTAGCTGAAGCTTTCTTT; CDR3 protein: CAISRGVAEAFF
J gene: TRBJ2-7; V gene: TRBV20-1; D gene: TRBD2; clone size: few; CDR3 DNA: TGCAGTGCTGGCAGAGCGGGAGGGCCACGGGAGCAGTACTTC; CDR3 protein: CSAGRAGGPREQYF
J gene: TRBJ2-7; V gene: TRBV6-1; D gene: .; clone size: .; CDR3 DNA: TGTGCCAGCAGTGACATTGGGGGAGGCGGCGAGCAGTACTTC; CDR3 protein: CASSDIGGGGEQYF
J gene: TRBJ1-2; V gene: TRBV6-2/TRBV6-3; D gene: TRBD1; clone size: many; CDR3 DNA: TGTGCCAGCAGCCGACAGGGCACCTATGGCTACACCTTC; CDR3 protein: CASSRQGTYGYTF
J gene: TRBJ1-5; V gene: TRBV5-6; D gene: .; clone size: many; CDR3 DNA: TGTGCCAGCAGCTTAGGCGGAGGGCGAGGCAATCAGCCCCAGCATTTT; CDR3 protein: CASSLGGGRGNQPQHF
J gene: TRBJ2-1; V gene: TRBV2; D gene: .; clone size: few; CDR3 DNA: TGTGCCAGCAGTGTGGCGTTTCGGAACAATGAGCAGTTCTTC; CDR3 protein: CASSVAFRNNEQFF
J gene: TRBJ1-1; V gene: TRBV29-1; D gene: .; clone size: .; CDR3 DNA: TGCAGCGTTGAAGATCGGGACGGGAACACTGAAGCTTTCTTT; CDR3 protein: CSVEDRDGNTEAFF
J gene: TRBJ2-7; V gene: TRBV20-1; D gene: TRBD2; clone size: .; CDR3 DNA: TGCAGTGCTAGAGACCACCGACTAGCGGGAGTCGGTTACGAGCAGTACTTC; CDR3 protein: CSARDHRLAGVGYEQYF
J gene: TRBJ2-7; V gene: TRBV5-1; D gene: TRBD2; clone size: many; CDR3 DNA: TGCGCCAGCAGCACCAAGACTAGCGGGAGGAACTACGAGCAGTACTTC; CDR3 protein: CASSTKTSGRNYEQYF
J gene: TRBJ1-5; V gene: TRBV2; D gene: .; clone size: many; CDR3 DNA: TGTGCCAGCAGTGAGTGGGAAACAGGGAATCAGCCCCAGCATTTT; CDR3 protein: CASSEWETGNQPQHF
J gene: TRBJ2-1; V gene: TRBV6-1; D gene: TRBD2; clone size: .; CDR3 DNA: TGTGCCAGCCTAGCGGGGACAAACAATGAGCAGTTCTTC; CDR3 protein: CASLAGTNNEQFF
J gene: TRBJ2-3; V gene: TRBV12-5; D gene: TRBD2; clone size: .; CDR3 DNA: TGTGCTAGTGGTTTGGCCGGGACTAGCGGCCCCACAGATACGCAGTATTTT; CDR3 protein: CASGLAGTSGPTDTQYF
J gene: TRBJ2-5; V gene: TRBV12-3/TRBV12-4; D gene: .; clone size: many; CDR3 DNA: TGTGCCAGCAGTTTACGAGGGAGTGAGACCCAGTACTTC; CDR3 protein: CASSLRGSETQYF
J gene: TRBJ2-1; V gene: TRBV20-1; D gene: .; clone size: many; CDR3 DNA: TGCAGTGCTAGAGATCCCCTAGGATGGAATGAGCAGTTCTTC; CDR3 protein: CSARDPLGWNEQFF
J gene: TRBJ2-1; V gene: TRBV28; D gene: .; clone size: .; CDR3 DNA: TGTGCCAGCAGTTTATTGGGACTGTACTACAATGAGCAGTTCTTC; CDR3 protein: CASSLLGLYYNEQFF
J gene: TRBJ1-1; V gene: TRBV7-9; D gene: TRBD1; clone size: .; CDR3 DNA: TGTGCCAGCAGCCGGGCAGGGGGAAGCGGGGCCACTGAAGCTTTCTTT; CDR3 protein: CASSRAGGSGATEAFF
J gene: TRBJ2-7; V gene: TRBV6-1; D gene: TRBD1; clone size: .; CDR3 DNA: TGTGCCAGCAGGGGACAGGGCTGGAGCTACGAGCAGTACTTC; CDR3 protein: CASRGQGWSYEQYF
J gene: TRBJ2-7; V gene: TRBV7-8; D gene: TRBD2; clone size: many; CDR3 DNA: TGTGCCAGCAGCTTTAGCGGGAGCGGTGAGCAGTACTTC; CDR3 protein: CASSFSGSGEQYF
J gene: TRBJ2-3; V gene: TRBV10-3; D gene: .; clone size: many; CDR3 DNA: TGTGCCATCAGCCTGGGACAAAACGAAGATACGCAGTATTTT; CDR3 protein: CAISLGQNEDTQYF
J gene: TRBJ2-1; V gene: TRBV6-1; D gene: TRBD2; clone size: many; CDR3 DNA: TGTGCCAGTACTACTAGTGCTGGCGGCGGGAGACCCAATGAGCAGTTCTTC; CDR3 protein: CASTTSAGGGRPNEQFF
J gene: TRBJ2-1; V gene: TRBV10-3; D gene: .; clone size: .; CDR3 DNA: TGTGCCTCCTCCGGTCCCGAATACAATGAGCAGTTCTTC; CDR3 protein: CASSGPEYNEQFF
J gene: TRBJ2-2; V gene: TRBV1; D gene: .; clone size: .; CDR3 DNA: TGCACCAGCAGCCAAGATTCGCAGGGGGGGCTTAGGACCGGGGAGCTGTTTTTT; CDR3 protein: CTSSQDSQGGLRTGELFF
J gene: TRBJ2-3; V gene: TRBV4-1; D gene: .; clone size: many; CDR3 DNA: TGCGCCAGCAGCCAGCTTTCCCTAGCCGGTGGAGATACGCAGTATTTT; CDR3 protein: CASSQLSLAGGDTQYF
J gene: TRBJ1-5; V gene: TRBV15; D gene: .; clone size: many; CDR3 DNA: TGTGCCACCAGCACGTGGCCCAATCAGCCCCAGCATTTT; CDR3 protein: CATSTWPNQPQHF
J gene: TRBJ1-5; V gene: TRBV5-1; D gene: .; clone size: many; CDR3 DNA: TGCGCCAGCAGGGAAAATAGCAATCAGCCCCAGCATTTT; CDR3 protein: CASRENSNQPQHF
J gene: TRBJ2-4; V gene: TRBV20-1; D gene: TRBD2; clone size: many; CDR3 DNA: TGCAGTGCTCCCCGGGGGGGGGATCTAGCCAAAAACATTCAGTACTTC; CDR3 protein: CSAPRGGDLAKNIQYF